This T cell receptor (beta chain) came from a study of siplizumab effects on memory and regulatory T cells. Study-wide findings and caveats: The majority of clones, roughly 80-95% of proliferating CD4+ or CD8+ clones, lacked an assignable naive or memory phenotype. Naive T cells looked more diverse than memory cells and looked like major alloresponse contributors.

TCRdb's copy holds only in-frame clones and misses some; the assay was immunoSEQ multiplex PCR. The sample includes about 6,500 clones, less than 65% seen only once; the top ten take over 14%. As to this clone: No antigen is known for it.

Germline-derived CDR1 and CDR2 are MDHEN and SYDVKM. With V trimmed by 2 bases and J by 1 base, 1 base remained unmatched. The CDR3 is made up of 15 amino acids. Unstimulated naive, memory, effector memory and TEMRA subsets were subjected to sequencing in a few donor pairs. The chain has TRBV28 and TRBJ2-2, with 7 bases fitting TRBD2. The clonotype originates from a human donor in good health. The sample comprised effector memory CD8+ T cells sorted from blood. The subset is: unstimulated CD8+ effector memory T cells. This CDR3 is CASSLGGVNTGELFF. Here the CDR3 DNA reads TGTGCCAGCAGTTTAGGGGGGGTGAACACCGGGGAGCTGTTTTTT.